This note documents a single T cell receptor beta chain sequence. The antigen is undetermined. This record comes from a study of cytomegalovirus exposure and HLA in healthy donors. On the study more broadly: There were 100 million to 130 million unique TCR beta sequences, drawn from roughly 200 million T cells, in an earlier analysis. Study outcomes and limitations: The CMV antigen specificity of a few CMV-associated chains was confirmed through in vitro analysis.

Per the germline V gene, CDR1 is SGHTA and CDR2 is FQGNSA. This CDR3 is built from 15 residues. The V gene lost 5 bases and the J gene lost 1 base, with 14 bases spanning the gap. PCR involved 60 Vbeta and 13 Jbeta primers. Sequenced by immunoSEQ multiplex PCR; TCRdb stores in-frame clones only, minus some. This sample carries more than 130,000 clones, about 78% of them seen once, and the ten largest clones take 3.5% to 4%. The chain carries TRBV7-2 and TRBJ2-5; tentatively, D is TRBD2 (5 bases). The TCR originated in a man in his late teens or twenties in good health and CMV-seronegative. The specimen was PBMCs. CDR3 sequence: CASSPLGSRQETQYF. The DNA of the CDR3 is TGTGCCAGCAGCCCACTAGGTAGCCGCCAAGAGACCCAGTACTTC.